The entry below describes one T cell receptor (beta chain). Germline-derived CDR1 and CDR2 are SGHRS and YFSETQ. The germline V and J ends were trimmed by 0 bases and 0 bases, with 15 bases remaining between them. CDR3 length: 17 amino acids. In the authors' methods: Estimates of nucleated cell counts were drawn from the amplification of reference gene primers. Assay: immunoSEQ multiplex PCR; the TCRdb copy retains only in-frame clones and omits some. V and J calls and clone size follow that table, whereas D and trimming were derived from the DNA. Altogether hundreds of thousands of clones are present, approximately 86% being singletons, with the ten largest covering over 1%. This specimen belongs to a study of blood T cell repertoires in COVID-19. Study in general: The United States, Italy and Spain supplied acute and convalescent COVID-19 samples. T cells, B-cell-depleted T cells, or PBMCs supplied cDNA or gDNA.

This receptor was obtained from a man between 65 and 85 years old with acute or convalescent COVID-19. Sequences were obtained from peripheral blood. The chain links TRBV5-1 to TRBJ2-5; tentative D call: TRBD2 (6 bases). The CDR3 sequence: CASSLGGDSSYQETQYF. CDR3 sequence (DNA): TGCGCCAGCAGCTTGGGAGGGGACTCCTCGTACCAAGAGACCCAGTACTTC.